The entry below describes one T cell receptor beta chain. These data belong to a study of blood T cell repertoires in COVID-19. Study-level background: The analysed material was cDNA or gDNA that came from T cells, B-cell-depleted T cells, or PBMCs.

TCRdb's copy holds only in-frame clones and misses some; the assay was immunoSEQ multiplex PCR. Of hundreds of thousands of clones in the sample, approximately 90% were seen once. This CDR3 has 13 amino acids. V lost 2 bases, J lost 2 bases, and 10 bases lay in between. The V gene's germline CDR1 is GTSNPN and CDR2 SVGIG (reference sequence). V is TRBV30 and J is TRBJ2-7, with a tentative D call TRBD1 (6 bases). The material sequenced was PBMCs or T cells enriched from blood (not recorded which). This clonotype was sampled from a woman aged 40-49 years who had recovered from COVID-19. The CDR3 region is CAWSPDSPYEQYF. CDR3 bases: TGTGCCTGGAGTCCGGACAGCCCCTACGAGCAGTACTTC.